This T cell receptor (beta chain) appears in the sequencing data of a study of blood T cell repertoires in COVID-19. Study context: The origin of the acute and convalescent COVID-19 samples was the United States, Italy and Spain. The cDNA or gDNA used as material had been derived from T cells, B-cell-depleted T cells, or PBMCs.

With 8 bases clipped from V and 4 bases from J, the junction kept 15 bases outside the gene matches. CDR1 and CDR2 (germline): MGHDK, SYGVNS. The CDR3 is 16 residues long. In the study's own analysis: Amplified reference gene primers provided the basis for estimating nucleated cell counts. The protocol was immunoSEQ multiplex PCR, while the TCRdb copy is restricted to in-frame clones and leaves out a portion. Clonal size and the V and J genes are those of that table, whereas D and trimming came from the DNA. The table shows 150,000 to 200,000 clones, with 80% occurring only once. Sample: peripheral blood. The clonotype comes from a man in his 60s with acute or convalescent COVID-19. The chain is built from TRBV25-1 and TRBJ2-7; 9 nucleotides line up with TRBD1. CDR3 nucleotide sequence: TGTGCCAGCGGCCCTCCTGAGGGACAGGGCCTTTACGAGCAGTACTTC. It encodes CASGPPEGQGLYEQYF.